This TCR beta chain stems from a study of cytomegalovirus exposure and HLA in healthy donors. The CDR3 loop spans 15 amino acids. In germline, CDR1 is LGHNA, CDR2 YNFKEQ. V trimming: 5 bases; J trimming: 6 bases; junction bases outside the gene matches: 7. As for this clone: No antigen is known for it.

Both 60 Vbeta primers and 13 Jbeta primers went into the PCR. Method: immunoSEQ multiplex PCR; TCRdb's copy keeps in-frame clones and lacks some. Here the sample table reports around 160,000 clones. Study outcomes and limitations: Among CMV-associated TCR beta chains, most appeared HLA-restricted in a later analysis.

The sequence derives from a woman in her fifties or sixties in good health and CMV-seronegative. The sequenced sample consisted of PBMCs. This chain uses TRBV4-2 with TRBJ2-2; 9 nucleotides line up with TRBD1. The CDR3 coding sequence is TGTGCCAGCAGCGGCCGGGACAGGGTATCCGGGGAGCTGTTTTTT. Amino acids: CASSGRDRVSGELFF.